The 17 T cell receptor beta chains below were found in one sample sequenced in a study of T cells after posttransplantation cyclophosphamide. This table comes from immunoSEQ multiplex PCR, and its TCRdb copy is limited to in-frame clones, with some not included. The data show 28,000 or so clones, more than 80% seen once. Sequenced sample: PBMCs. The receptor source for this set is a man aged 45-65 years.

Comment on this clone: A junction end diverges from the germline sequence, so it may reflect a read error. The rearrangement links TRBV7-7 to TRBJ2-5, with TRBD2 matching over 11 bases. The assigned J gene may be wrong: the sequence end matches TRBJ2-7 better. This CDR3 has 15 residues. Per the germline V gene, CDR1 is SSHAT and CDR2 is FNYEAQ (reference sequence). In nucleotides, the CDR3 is TGTGCTAGCAGCTTAGCGGGAGGGCCTGGGCACGAGCAGTACTTC. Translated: CASSLAGGPGHEQYF.

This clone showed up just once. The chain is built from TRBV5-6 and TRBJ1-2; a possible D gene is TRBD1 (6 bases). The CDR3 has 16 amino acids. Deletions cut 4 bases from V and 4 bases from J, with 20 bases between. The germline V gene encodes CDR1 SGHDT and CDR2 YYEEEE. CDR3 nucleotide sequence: TGTGCCAGCAGCCAACTCGTTGGGGGCGAAGGCTATGGCTACACCTTC. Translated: CASSQLVGGEGYGYTF.

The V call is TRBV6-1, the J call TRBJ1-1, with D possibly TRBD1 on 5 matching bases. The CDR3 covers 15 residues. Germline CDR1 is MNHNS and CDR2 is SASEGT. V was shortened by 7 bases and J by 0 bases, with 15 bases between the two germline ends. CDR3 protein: CASKVAPGMNTEAFF. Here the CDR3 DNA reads TGTGCCAGCAAGGTCGCGCCAGGGATGAACACTGAAGCTTTCTTT.

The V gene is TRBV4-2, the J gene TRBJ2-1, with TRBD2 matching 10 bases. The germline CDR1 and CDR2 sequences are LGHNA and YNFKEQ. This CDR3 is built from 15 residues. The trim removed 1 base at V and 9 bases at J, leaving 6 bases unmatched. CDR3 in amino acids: CASSQGASGSSEQFF. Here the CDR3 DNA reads TGTGCCAGCAGCCAAGGGGCTAGCGGGAGTAGTGAGCAGTTCTTC.

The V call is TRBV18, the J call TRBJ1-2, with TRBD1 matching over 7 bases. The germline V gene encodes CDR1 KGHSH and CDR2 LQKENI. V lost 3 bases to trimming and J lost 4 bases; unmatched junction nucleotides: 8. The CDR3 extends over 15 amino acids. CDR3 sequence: CASSPEGTAIYGYTF. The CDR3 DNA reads TGTGCCAGCTCACCGGAGGGGACAGCTATCTATGGCTACACCTTC.

This CDR3 reads CAWSVRWGRDTEAFF. The CDR3 DNA reads as TGTGCCTGGAGTGTACGTTGGGGCAGGGACACTGAAGCTTTCTTT. The rearrangement joins TRBV30 to TRBJ1-1; D might be TRBD1 (5 bases). This CDR3 is built from 15 residues. Per germline, CDR1 GTSNPN and CDR2 SVGIG (reference sequence). The V end was cut by 0 bases, the J end by 3 bases, with 14 bases between.

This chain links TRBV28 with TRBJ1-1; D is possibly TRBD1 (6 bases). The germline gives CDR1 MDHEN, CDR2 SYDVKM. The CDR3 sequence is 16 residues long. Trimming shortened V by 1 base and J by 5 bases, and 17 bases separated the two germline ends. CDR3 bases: TGTGCCAGCAGTTTATTTGGCCGGTCAGGGGTAACTGAAGCTTTCTTT. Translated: CASSLFGRSGVTEAFF.

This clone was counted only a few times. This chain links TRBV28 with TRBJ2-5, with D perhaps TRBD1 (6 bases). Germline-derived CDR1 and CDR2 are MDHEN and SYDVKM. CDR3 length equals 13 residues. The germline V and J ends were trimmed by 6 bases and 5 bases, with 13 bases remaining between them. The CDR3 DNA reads TGTGCCAGCAGATTCTTGGGGGCGGAGACCCAGTACTTC. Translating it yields CASRFLGAETQYF. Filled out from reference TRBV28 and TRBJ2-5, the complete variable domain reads DVKVTQSSRYLVKRTGEKVFLECVQDMDHENMFWYRQDPGLGLRLIYFSYDVKMKEKGDIPEGYSVSREKKERFSLILESASTNQTSMYLCASRFLGAETQYFGPGTRLLVL.

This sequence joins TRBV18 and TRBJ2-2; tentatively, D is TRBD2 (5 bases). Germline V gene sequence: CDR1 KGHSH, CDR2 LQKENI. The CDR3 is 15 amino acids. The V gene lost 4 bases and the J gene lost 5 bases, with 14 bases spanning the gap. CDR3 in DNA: TGTGCCAGCTCACGGGGAGATGGACGGACCGGGGAGCTGTTTTTT. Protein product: CASSRGDGRTGELFF.

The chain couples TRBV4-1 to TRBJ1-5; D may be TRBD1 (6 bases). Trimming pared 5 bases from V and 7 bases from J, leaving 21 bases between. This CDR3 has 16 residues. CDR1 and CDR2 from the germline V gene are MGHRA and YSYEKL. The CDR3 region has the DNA TGCGCCAGCAGCTCGCTGGGAACAGGGTCAGGACAGCCCCAGCATTTT. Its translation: CASSSLGTGSGQPQHF.

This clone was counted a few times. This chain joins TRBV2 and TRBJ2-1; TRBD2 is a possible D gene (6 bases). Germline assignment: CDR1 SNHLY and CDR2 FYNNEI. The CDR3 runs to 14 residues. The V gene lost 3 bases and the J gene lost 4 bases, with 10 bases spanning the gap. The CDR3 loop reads CASSDWDSYNEQFF. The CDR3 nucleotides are TGTGCCAGCAGTGACTGGGACTCATACAATGAGCAGTTCTTC.

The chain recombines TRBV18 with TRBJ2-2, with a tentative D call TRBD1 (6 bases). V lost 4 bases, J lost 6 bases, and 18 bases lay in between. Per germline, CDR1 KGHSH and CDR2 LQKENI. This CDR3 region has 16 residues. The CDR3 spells CASSLRQEPLAGELFF. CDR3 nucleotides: TGTGCCAGCTCACTCCGACAGGAGCCTCTAGCCGGGGAGCTGTTTTTT.

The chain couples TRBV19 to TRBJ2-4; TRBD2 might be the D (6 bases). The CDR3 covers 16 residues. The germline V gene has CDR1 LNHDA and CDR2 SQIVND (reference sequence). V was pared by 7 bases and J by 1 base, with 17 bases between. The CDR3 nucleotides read TGTGCCAGTAACACTGGAGGGCCTGCCGCCAAAAACATTCAGTACTTC. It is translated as CASNTGGPAAKNIQYF.

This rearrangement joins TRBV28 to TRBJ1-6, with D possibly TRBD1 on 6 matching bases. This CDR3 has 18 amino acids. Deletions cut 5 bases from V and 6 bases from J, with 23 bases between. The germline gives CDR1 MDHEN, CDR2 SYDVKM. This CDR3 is CASSAAGELYILNSPLHF. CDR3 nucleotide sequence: TGTGCCAGCAGTGCCGCAGGGGAGCTCTATATTCTTAATTCACCCCTCCACTTT.

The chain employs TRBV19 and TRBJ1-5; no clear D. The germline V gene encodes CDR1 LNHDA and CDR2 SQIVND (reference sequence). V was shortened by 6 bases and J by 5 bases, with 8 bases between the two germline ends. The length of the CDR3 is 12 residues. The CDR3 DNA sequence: TGTGCCAGTAGGTTCGGAGATCAGCCCCAGCATTTT. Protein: CASRFGDQPQHF.

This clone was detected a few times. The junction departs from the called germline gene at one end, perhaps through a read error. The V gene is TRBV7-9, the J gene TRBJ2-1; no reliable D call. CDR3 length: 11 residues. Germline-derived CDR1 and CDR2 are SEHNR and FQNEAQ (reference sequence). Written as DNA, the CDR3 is TGTGCCAGCAGCTCCTACGATGAGCAGTTCTTC. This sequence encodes CASSSYDEQFF.

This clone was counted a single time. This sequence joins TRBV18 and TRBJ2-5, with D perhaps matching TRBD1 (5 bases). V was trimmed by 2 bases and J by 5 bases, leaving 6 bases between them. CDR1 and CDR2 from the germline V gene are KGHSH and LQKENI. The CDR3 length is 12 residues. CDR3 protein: CASSPGAETQYF. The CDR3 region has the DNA TGTGCCAGCTCACCAGGGGCGGAGACCCAGTACTTC.